These 17 T cell receptor beta chains were all obtained from the same sample, sequenced in a study of T cells in localized non-small cell lung cancer. Profiled with immunoSEQ multiplex PCR; TCRdb holds only in-frame clones, not every one. The sample has under 100,000 clones, more than 75% seen once; the top ten hold 20% to 25%. The sequenced sample was peripheral blood, obtained before any cancer treatment. The receptors stem from a woman aged 35 to 69 with stage I squamous cell lung carcinoma.

The V and J genes are TRBV19 and TRBJ2-3; 11 nucleotides align to TRBD1. The CDR3 is 14 residues long. V dropped 7 bases and J dropped 4; count of bases not matched to a gene: 4. The germline V gene has CDR1 LNHDA and CDR2 SQIVND (reference sequence). This CDR3 is CASTAGQGADTQYF. In nucleotides, the CDR3 is TGTGCCAGTACCGCGGGACAGGGGGCAGATACGCAGTATTTT.

CDR3 residues: CASSPLRGDYQETQYF. The CDR3 nucleotides are TGTGCCAGCAGCCCCCTGAGAGGGGATTACCAAGAGACCCAGTACTTC. The chain recombines TRBV7-8 with TRBJ2-5; TRBD1 or TRBD2 may be the D gene (5 bases each). Trimming pared 5 bases from V and 0 bases from J, leaving 16 bases between. Germline CDR1 SGHVS, CDR2 FQNEAQ. The CDR3 contains 16 residues.

The chain employs TRBV14 and TRBJ1-1; 9 nucleotides agree with TRBD1. V dropped 3 bases and J dropped 0; count of bases not matched to a gene: 5. CDR1 SGHDN and CDR2 FVKESK come from the germline V gene. The CDR3 loop spans 16 amino acids. CDR3 bases: TGTGCCAGCAGCCATAGGACAGGGGCGTTGAACACTGAAGCTTTCTTT. It specifies CASSHRTGALNTEAFF. Supplemented by reference TRBV14 and TRBJ1-1, the full variable domain reads EAGVTQFPSHSVIEKGQTVTLRCDPISGHDNLYWYRRVMGKEIKFLLHFVKESKQDESGMPNNRFLAERTGGTYSTLKVQPAELEDSGVYFCASSHRTGALNTEAFFGQGTRLTVV.

The genes are TRBV25-1 and TRBJ2-1; possibly TRBD1 or TRBD2 for D (5 bases each). The CDR3 runs 14 residues. V was clipped by 3 bases and J by 8 bases, with 14 bases between them. CDR1 MGHDK and CDR2 SYGVNS come from the germline V gene. The CDR3 DNA follows: TGTGCCAGCAGTGACGGGACCGCAATCGATGAGCAGTTCTTC. Protein product: CASSDGTAIDEQFF.

This sequence joins TRBV7-9 and TRBJ2-2; 7 bases fit TRBD1. J lost 2 bases, V lost 4 bases, and 1 base had no gene match. The CDR3 runs 14 residues. CDR1 is SEHNR and CDR2 is FQNEAQ in the germline V gene (reference sequence). CDR3 nucleotide sequence: TGTGCCAGCAGCTGGGACAGCAACACCGGGGAGCTGTTTTTT. This gives the protein CASSWDSNTGELFF. Variable domain in full (rest from reference TRBV7-9 and TRBJ2-2): DTGVSQNPRHKITKRGQNVTFRCDPISEHNRLYWYRQTLGQGPEFLTYFQNEAQLEKSRLLSDRFSAERPKGSFSTLEIQRTEQGDSAMYLCASSWDSNTGELFFGEGSRLTVL.

The rearrangement uses TRBV9 and TRBJ2-5, with D perhaps assigned TRBD1 or TRBD2 (5 bases each). The germline gives CDR1 SGDLS, CDR2 YYNGEE. Deletions cut 0 bases from V and 2 bases from J, with 8 bases between. The CDR3 loop spans 14 amino acids. The CDR3, as DNA: TGTGCCAGCAGCGTAGGGGGGATGCAAGAGACCCAGTACTTC. This codes for CASSVGGMQETQYF.

A few counts support this clone. The chain links TRBV7-9 to TRBJ1-5; no clear D gene. Trimming took off 7 bases at V and 6 bases at J, with 19 bases between the two ends. Germline V gene data show CDR1 as SEHNR and CDR2 as FQNEAQ (reference sequence). The CDR3 loop spans 15 amino acids. The DNA of the CDR3 is TGTGCCAGCAACAAACAGCGGGCAGCCTCTCAGCCCCAGCATTTT. It encodes CASNKQRAASQPQHF.

This clone was observed a single time. The gene calls are TRBV5-6 and TRBJ1-2; D remains unclear. The germline V gene encodes CDR1 SGHDT and CDR2 YYEEEE. The CDR3 loop spans 13 amino acids. Trimming stripped 7 bases from V and 2 bases from J, with 12 bases between. The CDR3 DNA reads TGTGCCAGCGCCCCCGACCCGAACTATGGCTACACCTTC. Amino acids: CASAPDPNYGYTF.

The chain recombines TRBV4-1 with TRBJ1-2; 9 nucleotides line up with TRBD1. V dropped 3 bases and J dropped 10; count of bases not matched to a gene: 15. This CDR3 has 16 amino acids. CDR1 is MGHRA, CDR2 YSYEKL, per germline. The CDR3 loop reads CASSQSPGQGSVYYTF. CDR3 bases: TGCGCCAGCAGCCAGAGCCCGGGACAGGGTTCCGTGTACTACACCTTC.

CDR3 sequence reads: CASSVQVLNTEAFF. The CDR3 DNA is TGTGCCAGCAGCGTCCAGGTGCTGAACACTGAAGCTTTCTTT. The chain is built from TRBV9 and TRBJ1-1, with D hard to call. The V end lost 2 bases, the J end lost 0 bases, and 8 bases lay between the germline ends. The CDR3 runs 14 residues. Looked up from germline, CDR1 is SGDLS and CDR2 is YYNGEE. The entire variable domain, with the rest obtained from reference TRBV9 and TRBJ1-1, is as follows: DSGVTQTPKHLITATGQRVTLRCSPRSGDLSVYWYQQSLDQGLQFLIQYYNGEERAKGNILERFSAQQFPDLHSELNLSSLELGDSALYFCASSVQVLNTEAFFGQGTRLTVV.

The chain combines TRBV7-9 with TRBJ1-5; 8 bases map to TRBD1. Germline CDR1 is SEHNR and CDR2 is FQNEAQ (reference sequence). The CDR3 has 15 residues. V shed 5 bases, J shed 2 bases, and the junction held 5 bases outside the gene matches. The CDR3 bases are TGTGCCAGCAGCAATGACAGGGGAGGCAATCAGCCCCAGCATTTT. Translating gives CASSNDRGGNQPQHF.

The rearrangement joins TRBV5-8 to TRBJ1-2; tentative D call: TRBD1 (6 bases). V dropped 3 bases and J dropped 5 bases, with 14 bases sitting between them. The CDR3 covers 14 residues. Per the germline V gene, CDR1 is SGHTS and CDR2 is YDEGEE. The CDR3 DNA reads TGTGCCAGCAGCTCGACAGGAGGCATATATGGCTACACCTTC. Protein: CASSSTGGIYGYTF. The whole variable domain, filled in from reference TRBV5-8 and TRBJ1-2, reads EAGVTQSPTHLIKTRGQQATLRCSPISGHTSVYWYQQALGLGLQFLLWYDEGEERNRGNFPPRFSGRQFPNYSSELNVNALELEDSALYLCASSSTGGIYGYTFGSGTRLTVV.

This rearrangement joins TRBV5-4 to TRBJ2-2; unclear D gene. CDR1 and CDR2 from the germline V gene are SGHNT and YYREEE (reference sequence). The CDR3 covers 12 residues. Trimming pared 4 bases from V and 9 bases from J, leaving 10 bases between. As DNA, the CDR3 is TGTGCCAGCAGCCAGCCTGACCGGGAGCTGTTTTTT. Its translation: CASSQPDRELFF.

In this sample, this clone turned up a few times. The chain recombines TRBV19 with TRBJ2-3; tentatively, D is TRBD1 or TRBD2 (6 bases each). Germline V lookup: CDR1 LNHDA, CDR2 SQIVND (reference sequence). Trimming removed 6 bases from V and 2 bases from J, with 18 bases in between. The CDR3 is 16 residues long. The CDR3 DNA follows: TGTGCCAGTAGGCGGGACACCAACGTGAACACAGATACGCAGTATTTT. It translates to CASRRDTNVNTDTQYF. Full variable domain (rest looked up from reference TRBV19 and TRBJ2-3): DGGITQSPKYLFRKEGQNVTLSCEQNLNHDAMYWYRQDPGQGLRLIYYSQIVNDFQKGDIAEGYSVSREKKESFPLTVTSAQKNPTAFYLCASRRDTNVNTDTQYFGPGTRLTVL.

The chain uses TRBV14 and TRBJ2-1; D not resolved. Germline V lookup: CDR1 SGHDN, CDR2 FVKESK. The CDR3 loop spans 14 amino acids. V lost 0 bases and J 3 bases, leaving 6 bases between the germline ends. The chain's CDR3 is CASSQEQLYNEQFF. The CDR3 DNA reads TGTGCCAGCAGCCAAGAACAACTCTACAATGAGCAGTTCTTC.

This rearrangement joins TRBV5-6 to TRBJ1-3; tentatively, D is TRBD1 (5 bases). V shed 4 bases and J shed 0 bases, with 11 bases lying between them. Germline V gene sequence: CDR1 SGHDT, CDR2 YYEEEE. The CDR3 length is 15 residues. CDR3 in DNA: TGTGCCAGCAGCCAGCCAGGGAACTCTGGAAACACCATATATTTT. Amino acids: CASSQPGNSGNTIYF.

The V and J genes are TRBV7-6 and TRBJ1-5; D is undetermined. The germline V and J ends were trimmed by 1 base and 5 bases, with 12 bases remaining between them. CDR1 is SGHVS, CDR2 FNYEAQ, per germline. The CDR3 runs to 15 residues. CDR3 in DNA: TGTGCCAGCAGCTTAGACGGTAGAAATGATCAGCCCCAGCATTTT. Its translation is CASSLDGRNDQPQHF.